This T cell receptor beta chain is drawn from a study of blood T cell repertoires in COVID-19 (dated by TCRdb to between 2020 and 2021). General notes on the study: Collaborator samples came from the United States, Italy and Spain and covered acute and convalescent phases of COVID-19. The prospective study material was composed of cDNA or gDNA derived from T cells, B-cell-depleted T cells, or PBMCs. Deeply sampled blood TCRbeta repertoires from subjects exposed to, actively infected with, or recovered from COVID-19 were included in the dataset. The repertoires were released in a freely available public database intended as a resource for research on the immune response to SARS-CoV-2. Samples were obtained from the ongoing ImmuneRACE study (first 160 participants) and from 1,000 to 1,500 subjects provided by 6 global collaborators. The sample metadata nearly always contained a de-identified subject ID, COVID-19 status, age in years and sex. Where available, HLA class I and class II types were taken from metadata supplied by the sample provider and were not determined by assay-based typing. What the research found in general, with its limitations: How much clinical and demographic metadata was included differed by source and by participant, and the metadata was provided uncurated.

V is reduced by 2 bases and J by 11 bases, leaving a spacing of 12 bases between them. The germline V gene gives CDR1 as MNHEY and CDR2 as SVGAGI. The CDR3, cysteine through phenylalanine, is 12 amino acids long. The retained sequence is limited to the CDR3, 36 bases, with the frame set at the first base. As concerns this clone: No antigen is known for it. Base qualities were left out, and no much larger clone turns up one base away.

TCRbeta CDR3 regions were amplified from genomic DNA by means of the immunoSEQ Assay, a bias-controlled multiplex PCR. Turning to the authors' computational methods: Within the assay, amplification of reference gene primers was used to estimate how many nucleated cells each sample contained. To quantify the absolute abundance of each unique TCRbeta CDR3 rearrangement, sequence reads were collapsed and filtered. For each sample, productive Simpson clonality was calculated as the square root of Simpson's diversity index across productive rearrangements. What TCRdb holds here is the immuneACCESS table cut down to in-frame rearrangements. Part of the clones is not present; checked against another copy, under half of the missing clones reflect an unresolved V gene, and the others are unexplained. V and J calls and clone size are those listed in that table; D and trimming were worked out from the DNA. Here the sample has roughly 130,000 clones; roughly 80% occur a single time. Over 9% of the sample belongs to the ten largest clones.

Collaborating institutions collected whole blood in K2EDTA tubes following their own protocols. For TCRbeta analysis, collaborator samples were shipped as frozen whole blood, as isolated PBMCs, or as DNA extracted from either sample type. Source material: peripheral blood. The sequence joins TRBV6-5 to TRBJ1-1; no D segment can be confidently identified. The TCR sequence derives from a woman aged 55 to 70 with acute or convalescent COVID-19. The CDR3 corresponds to CASSYPGRDAFF. The nucleotides read TGTGCCAGCAGTTACCCCGGGCGGGATGCTTTCTTT.